The rows below give T cell receptor beta chains drawn from one sample of a study of vaccination and CD4 T cells after COVID-19. TCRdb reanalysed the PCR reads using MiXCR and keeps one entry per CDR3 protein. Of roughly 10,000 distinct CDR3 sequences listed, roughly 28% were seen once; the top ten hold 14% to 15%. No antigen has been identified for these receptors. Sequencing used CD4+ T cells from blood, cultured in vitro, obtained after SARS-CoV-2 vaccination. The receptors originated from a human donor who had recovered from COVID-19. Each CDR3 is given with its conserved first and last residue. Fields, in order: J gene, D gene, V gene, clone size, CDR3 protein, CDR3 DNA. D genes are given only for firm matches. Clone size, where shown, is once, few, many, or a class for clones that have expanded.

j_gene: TRBJ2-1
d_gene: TRBD2
v_gene: TRBV7-3
abundance: few
CDR3aa: CASSLQYGLAANEQFF
CDR3nt: TGTGCCAGCAGCTTACAGTACGGACTAGCGGCCAATGAGCAGTTCTTC

j_gene: TRBJ2-2
d_gene: .
v_gene: TRBV20-1
abundance: .
CDR3aa: CSARNPLDPRGTGELFF
CDR3nt: TGCAGTGCTAGGAACCCTCTGGACCCTAGGGGCACCGGGGAGCTGTTTTTT

j_gene: TRBJ2-7
d_gene: TRBD2
v_gene: TRBV20-1
abundance: .
CDR3aa: CSARRLAGAHEQYF
CDR3nt: TGCAGTGCTAGAAGGCTAGCGGGAGCCCACGAGCAGTACTTC

j_gene: TRBJ1-5
d_gene: .
v_gene: TRBV20-1
abundance: few
CDR3aa: CSARDGQAHNQPQHF
CDR3nt: TGCAGTGCTAGAGATGGCCAGGCCCACAATCAGCCCCAGCATTTT

j_gene: TRBJ2-7
d_gene: .
v_gene: TRBV15
abundance: .
CDR3aa: CATSREQGYSYEQYF
CDR3nt: TGTGCCACCAGCAGAGAGCAAGGCTACTCCTACGAGCAGTACTTC

j_gene: TRBJ2-1
d_gene: TRBD2
v_gene: TRBV20-1
abundance: medium-sized
CDR3aa: CSALNRLAGGGQFF
CDR3nt: TGCAGTGCTCTCAATCGGCTAGCGGGAGGGGGGCAGTTCTTC

j_gene: TRBJ2-3
d_gene: .
v_gene: TRBV20-1
abundance: .
CDR3aa: CSAFTDTQYF
CDR3nt: TGCAGTGCTTTCACAGATACGCAGTATTTT

j_gene: TRBJ1-5
d_gene: .
v_gene: TRBV29-1
abundance: few
CDR3aa: CSVAGDSNQPQHF
CDR3nt: TGCAGCGTTGCCGGGGATAGCAATCAGCCCCAGCATTTT

j_gene: TRBJ1-1
d_gene: .
v_gene: TRBV5-1
abundance: few
CDR3aa: CASSLVGPRNTEAFF
CDR3nt: TGCGCCAGCAGCTTGGTAGGGCCAAGGAACACTGAAGCTTTCTTT

j_gene: TRBJ2-7
d_gene: .
v_gene: TRBV20-1
abundance: few
CDR3aa: CSANRGGHEQYF
CDR3nt: TGCAGTGCTAACAGGGGAGGCCACGAGCAGTACTTC

j_gene: TRBJ2-1
d_gene: TRBD2
v_gene: TRBV6-1
abundance: .
CDR3aa: CASTPGLAGTYNEQFF
CDR3nt: TGTGCCAGCACCCCCGGACTAGCGGGGACCTACAATGAGCAGTTCTTC

j_gene: TRBJ1-2
d_gene: .
v_gene: TRBV15
abundance: .
CDR3aa: CATSRIGTNYGYTF
CDR3nt: TGTGCCACCAGCAGGATTGGGACTAACTATGGCTACACCTTC

j_gene: TRBJ2-4
d_gene: TRBD1
v_gene: TRBV6-5
abundance: .
CDR3aa: CASSLDRDKNIQYF
CDR3nt: TGTGCCAGCAGTTTGGACAGGGACAAAAACATTCAGTACTTC

j_gene: TRBJ2-7
d_gene: TRBD2
v_gene: TRBV7-2
abundance: .
CDR3aa: CASSLELAEAPVGF
CDR3nt: TGTGCCAGCAGCTTAGAACTAGCGGAAGCCCCAGTCGGCTTC

j_gene: TRBJ2-1
d_gene: .
v_gene: TRBV7-2
abundance: medium-sized
CDR3aa: CASSLGPINEQFF
CDR3nt: TGTGCCAGCAGCTTAGGGCCAATCAATGAGCAGTTCTTC